A selection of T cell receptor beta chains follows, all from one sample in a study of CD8 T cells in ankylosing spondylitis. TCRdb fed the 5' RACE reads into MiXCR, producing one record per CDR3 protein. The sample includes about 840,000 distinct CDR3 sequences, approximately 12% of them seen just once. Sequencing used blood, either unsorted or a sorted T cell fraction (not recorded which). These TCRs come from a male donor with ankylosing spondylitis. Each CDR3 is given with its conserved first and last residue. The D gene is left open where the match is weak. The size of a clone is reported for some rows only, either as once, few or many, or as a class for expanded clones.

v_call	clone_size	j_call	d_call	cdr3_aa	cdr3_nt
TRBV7-2	few	TRBJ2-7	TRBD2	CASSLATLAGGAEEQYF	TGTGCCAGCAGCTTAGCGACACTAGCGGGGGGCGCGGAGGAGCAGTACTTC
TRBV7-2	NA	TRBJ2-3	NA	CASSSSRPEDTQYF	TGTGCCAGCAGCTCGAGCCGGCCCGAAGATACGCAGTATTTT
TRBV19	NA	TRBJ2-1	NA	CASSIFRTTFSYNEQFF	TGTGCCAGTAGTATATTCCGAACTACCTTCTCCTACAATGAGCAGTTCTTC
TRBV10-3	NA	TRBJ2-1	TRBD2	CAISGLAGDNEQFF	TGTGCCATCAGTGGGCTAGCGGGTGACAATGAGCAGTTCTTC
TRBV7-9	NA	TRBJ2-7	NA	CASSLEGRAFYEQYF	TGTGCCAGCAGCTTAGAAGGCAGGGCCTTTTACGAGCAGTACTTC
TRBV20-1	few	TRBJ1-4	NA	CSARGVSWNEKLFF	TGCAGTGCTAGAGGGGTCAGCTGGAATGAAAAACTGTTTTTT
TRBV12-3/TRBV12-4	many	TRBJ1-6	TRBD1	CASSLSGGNNSPLHF	TGTGCCAGCAGTTTGTCAGGGGGTAATAATTCACCCCTCCACTTT
TRBV4-3	NA	TRBJ1-2	NA	CASSQVGGGRDYGYTF	TGCGCCAGCAGCCAAGTCGGCGGGGGGCGCGACTATGGCTACACCTTC
TRBV29-1	many	TRBJ2-1	NA	CSVARYRISYNEQFF	TGCAGCGTTGCCAGGTACCGTATTTCCTACAATGAGCAGTTCTTC
TRBV29-1	few	TRBJ2-7	NA	CSVEKAPGKWREQYF	TGCAGCGTTGAAAAGGCGCCAGGGAAGTGGCGCGAGCAGTACTTC